This T cell receptor beta chain was documented in a study of OX40 agonist ivuxolimab in advanced cancers. Study-wide findings and caveats: On average, a greater number of expanded clones characterised CD8+ T cells relative to CD4+.

The CDR3 has 16 residues. V was cut by 8 bases and J by 2 bases, with 16 bases left in between. CDR1 MDHEN and CDR2 SYDVKM come from the germline V gene. Comment on this clone: Its antigen is currently unknown.

Produced via immunoSEQ multiplex PCR; TCRdb's table is partial and in-frame only. This table holds roughly 67,000 clones, 87% found once. This TCR was recovered from an adult with an advanced solid tumor such as melanoma, head and neck, liver or kidney cancer. The material sequenced was CD4+ or CD8+ T cells sorted from blood, taken in a trial of the OX40 agonist ivuxolimab. The chain employs TRBV28 and TRBJ2-6; either TRBD1 or TRBD2 may fit D (6 bases each). The CDR3 coding sequence is TGTGCCAGCCGAATACAGGGACTTCCTGGGGCCAACGTCCTGACTTTC. Its translation is CASRIQGLPGANVLTF. The whole variable domain, filled in from reference TRBV28 and TRBJ2-6, reads DVKVTQSSRYLVKRTGEKVFLECVQDMDHENMFWYRQDPGLGLRLIYFSYDVKMKEKGDIPEGYSVSREKKERFSLILESASTNQTSMYLCASRIQGLPGANVLTFGAGSRLTVL.